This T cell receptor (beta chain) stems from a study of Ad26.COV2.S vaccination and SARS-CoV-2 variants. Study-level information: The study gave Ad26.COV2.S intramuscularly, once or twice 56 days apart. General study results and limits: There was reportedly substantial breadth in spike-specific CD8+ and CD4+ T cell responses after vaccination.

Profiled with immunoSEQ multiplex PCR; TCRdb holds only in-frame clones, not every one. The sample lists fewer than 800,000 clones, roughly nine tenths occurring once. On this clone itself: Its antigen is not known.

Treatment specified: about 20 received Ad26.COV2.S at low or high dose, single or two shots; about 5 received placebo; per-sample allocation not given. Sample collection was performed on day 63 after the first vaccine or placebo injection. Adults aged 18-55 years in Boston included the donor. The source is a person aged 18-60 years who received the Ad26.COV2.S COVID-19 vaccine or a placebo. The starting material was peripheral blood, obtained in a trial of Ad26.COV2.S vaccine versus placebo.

The DNA of the CDR3 is TGTGCCAGCAGCTTAGGACATAACGACTACGAGCAGTACTTC. Its protein is CASSLGHNDYEQYF. The chain combines TRBV11-3 with TRBJ2-7; D is undetermined. Trimming removed 1 base from V and 3 bases from J, with 10 bases in between. CDR3 length equals 14 residues. Germline loops: CDR1 SGHNT, CDR2 YENEEA.